Only a few counts were recorded for the clone carrying this TCR beta chain. This specimen comes from a study of blood T cell repertoires in COVID-19. Whole-study context: From the United States, Italy and Spain came samples of acute and convalescent COVID-19. PBMCs, B-cell-depleted T cells, or T cells provided the cDNA or gDNA that made up the material.

The V gene end was trimmed by 7 bases and the J gene end by 6 bases; junction bases not matched to a gene: 12. The CDR3 covers 15 residues. Germline loops: CDR1 MNHNY, CDR2 SVGAGI (reference sequence). TCRdb keeps only in-frame clones here, not all; method: immunoSEQ multiplex PCR. Of a few hundred thousand clones in the sample, 85% to 90% were seen once. Sequencing was done on a sample of peripheral blood. This sequence originates from a man aged 25-45 years with acute or convalescent COVID-19. The rearrangement joins TRBV6-6 to TRBJ1-5; 7 bases line up with TRBD1. The CDR3 DNA is TGTGCCAGCATCCACACAGGGGAAATCGGTCAGCCCCAGCATTTT. Protein: CASIHTGEIGQPQHF.